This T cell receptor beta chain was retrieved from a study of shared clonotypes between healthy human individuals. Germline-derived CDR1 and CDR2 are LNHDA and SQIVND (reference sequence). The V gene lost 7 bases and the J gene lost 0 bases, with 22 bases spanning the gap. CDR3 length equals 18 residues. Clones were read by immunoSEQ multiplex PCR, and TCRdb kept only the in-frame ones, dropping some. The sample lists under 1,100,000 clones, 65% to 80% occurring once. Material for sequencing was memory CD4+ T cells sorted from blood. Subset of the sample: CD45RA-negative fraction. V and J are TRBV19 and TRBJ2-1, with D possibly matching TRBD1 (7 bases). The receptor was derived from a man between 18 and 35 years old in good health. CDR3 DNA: TGTGCCAGTAAGGGGGCCCGCGGCGCGGGGAGCTCCTACAATGAGCAGTTCTTC. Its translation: CASKGARGAGSSYNEQFF.